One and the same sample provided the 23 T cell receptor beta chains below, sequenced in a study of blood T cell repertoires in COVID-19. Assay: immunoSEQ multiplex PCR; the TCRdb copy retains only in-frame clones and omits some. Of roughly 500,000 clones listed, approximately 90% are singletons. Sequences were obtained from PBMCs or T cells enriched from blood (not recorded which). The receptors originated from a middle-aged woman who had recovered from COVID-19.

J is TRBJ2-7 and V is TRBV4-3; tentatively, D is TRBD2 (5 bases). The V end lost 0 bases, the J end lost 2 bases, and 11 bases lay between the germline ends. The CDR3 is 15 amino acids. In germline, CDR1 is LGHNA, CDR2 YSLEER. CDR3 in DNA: TGCGCCAGCAGCCAAGAATCACGGACTGCCTACGAGCAGTACTTC. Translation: CASSQESRTAYEQYF.

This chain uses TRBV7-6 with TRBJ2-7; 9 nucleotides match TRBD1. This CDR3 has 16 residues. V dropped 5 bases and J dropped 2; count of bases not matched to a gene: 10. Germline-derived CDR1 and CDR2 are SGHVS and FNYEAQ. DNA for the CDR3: TGTGCCAGCAGCACCCAGGGACAGGGTATACCCTACGAGCAGTACTTC. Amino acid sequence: CASSTQGQGIPYEQYF.

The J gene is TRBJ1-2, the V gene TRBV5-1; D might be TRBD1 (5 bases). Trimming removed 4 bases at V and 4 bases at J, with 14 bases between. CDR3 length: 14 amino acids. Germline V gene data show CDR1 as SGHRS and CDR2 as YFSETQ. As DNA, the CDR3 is TGCGCCAGCAGCACTAACAGGTTGTCCTATGGCTACACCTTC. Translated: CASSTNRLSYGYTF.

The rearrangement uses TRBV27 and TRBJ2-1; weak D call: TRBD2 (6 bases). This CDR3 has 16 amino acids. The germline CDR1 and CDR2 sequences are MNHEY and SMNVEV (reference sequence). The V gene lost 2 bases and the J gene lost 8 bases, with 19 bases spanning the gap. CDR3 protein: CASSLGIGSGLDEQFF. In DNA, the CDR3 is TGTGCCAGCAGTTTAGGTATCGGGAGCGGGTTGGATGAGCAGTTCTTC.

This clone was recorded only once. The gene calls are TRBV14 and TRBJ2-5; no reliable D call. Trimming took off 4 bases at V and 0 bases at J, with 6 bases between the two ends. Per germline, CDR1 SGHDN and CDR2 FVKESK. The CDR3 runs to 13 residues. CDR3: CASSLSDQETQYF. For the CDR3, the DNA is TGTGCCAGCAGCCTCAGCGACCAAGAGACCCAGTACTTC.

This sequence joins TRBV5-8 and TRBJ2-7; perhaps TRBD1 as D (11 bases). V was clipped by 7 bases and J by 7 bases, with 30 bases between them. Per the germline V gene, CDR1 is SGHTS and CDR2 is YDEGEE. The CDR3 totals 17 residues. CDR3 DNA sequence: TGTGCCAGCCCGGACAGGGGGCTCGGGACTAGCGAAGGGGAGCAGTACTTC. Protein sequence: CASPDRGLGTSEGEQYF.

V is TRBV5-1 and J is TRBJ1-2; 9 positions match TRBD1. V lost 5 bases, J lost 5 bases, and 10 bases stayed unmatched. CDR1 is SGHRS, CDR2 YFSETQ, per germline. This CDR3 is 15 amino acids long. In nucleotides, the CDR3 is TGCGCCAGCAGGAATTTACCGGACAGGGGATATGGCTACACCTTC. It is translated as CASRNLPDRGYGYTF.

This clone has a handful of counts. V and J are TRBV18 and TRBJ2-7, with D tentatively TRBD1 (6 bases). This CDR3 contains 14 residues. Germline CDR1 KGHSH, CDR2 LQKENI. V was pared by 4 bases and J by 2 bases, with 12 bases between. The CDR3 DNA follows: TGTGCCAGCTCACAAGGGGACACCACCTACGAGCAGTACTTC. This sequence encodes CASSQGDTTYEQYF.

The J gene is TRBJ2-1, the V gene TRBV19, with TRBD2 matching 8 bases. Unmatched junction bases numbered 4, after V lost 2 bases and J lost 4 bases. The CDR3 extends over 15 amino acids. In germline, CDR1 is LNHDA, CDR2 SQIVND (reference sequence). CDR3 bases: TGTGCCAGTAGTATAATGACGGGAGGGTACAATGAGCAGTTCTTC. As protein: CASSIMTGGYNEQFF.

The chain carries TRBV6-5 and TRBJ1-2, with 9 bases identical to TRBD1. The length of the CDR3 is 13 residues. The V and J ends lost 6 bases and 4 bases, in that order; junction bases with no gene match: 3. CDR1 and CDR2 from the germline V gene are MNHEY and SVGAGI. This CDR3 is CASRRTGAYGYTF. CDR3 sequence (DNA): TGTGCCAGCAGGAGGACAGGGGCCTATGGCTACACCTTC.

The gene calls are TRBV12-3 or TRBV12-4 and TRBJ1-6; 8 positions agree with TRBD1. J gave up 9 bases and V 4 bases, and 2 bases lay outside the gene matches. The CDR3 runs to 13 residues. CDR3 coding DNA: TGTGCCAGCAGTTGGGACAGGAGTTCACCCCTCCACTTT. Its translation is CASSWDRSSPLHF.

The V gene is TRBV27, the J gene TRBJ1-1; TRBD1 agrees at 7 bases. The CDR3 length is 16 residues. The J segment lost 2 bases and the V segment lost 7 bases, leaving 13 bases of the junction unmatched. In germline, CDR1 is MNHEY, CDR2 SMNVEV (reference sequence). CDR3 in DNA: TGTGCCAGCACCCCTTTAGGGGGCAGAACTAACACTGAAGCTTTCTTT. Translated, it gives CASTPLGGRTNTEAFF.

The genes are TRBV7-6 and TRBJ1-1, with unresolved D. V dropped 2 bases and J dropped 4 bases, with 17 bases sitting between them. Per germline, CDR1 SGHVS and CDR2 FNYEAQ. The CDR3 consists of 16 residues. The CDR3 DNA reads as TGTGCCAGCAGCTTAACATCTTACGGCGGTAGCACTGAAGCTTTCTTT. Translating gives CASSLTSYGGSTEAFF.

The CDR3 loop is CASSRPGGSLYNEQFF. The CDR3 coding sequence is TGTGCCAGCAGTCGGCCGGGGGGCTCGTTGTACAATGAGCAGTTCTTC. This chain joins TRBV7-6 and TRBJ2-1; D is perhaps TRBD2 (7 bases). The germline V gene has CDR1 SGHVS and CDR2 FNYEAQ. This CDR3 has 16 amino acids. Trimming shortened V by 6 bases and J by 4 bases, and 19 bases separated the two germline ends. The whole variable domain, filled in from reference TRBV7-6 and TRBJ2-1, reads GAGVSQSPRYKVTKRGQDVALRCDPISGHVSLYWYRQALGQGPEFLTYFNYEAQQDKSGLPNDRFSAERPEGSISTLTIQRTEQRDSAMYRCASSRPGGSLYNEQFFGPGTRLTVL.

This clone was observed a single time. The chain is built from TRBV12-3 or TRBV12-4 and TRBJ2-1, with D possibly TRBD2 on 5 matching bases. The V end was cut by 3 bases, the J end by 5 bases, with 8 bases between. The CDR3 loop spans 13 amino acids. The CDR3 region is CASSFSGNNEQFF. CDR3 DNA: TGTGCCAGCAGTTTTTCCGGGAACAATGAGCAGTTCTTC.

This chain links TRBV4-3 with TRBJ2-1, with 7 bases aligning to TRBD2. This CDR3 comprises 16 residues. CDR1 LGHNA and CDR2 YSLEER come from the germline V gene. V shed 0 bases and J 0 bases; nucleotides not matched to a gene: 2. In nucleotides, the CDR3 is TGCGCCAGCAGCCAAGATGTAGCGGGCTCCTACAATGAGCAGTTCTTC. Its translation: CASSQDVAGSYNEQFF.

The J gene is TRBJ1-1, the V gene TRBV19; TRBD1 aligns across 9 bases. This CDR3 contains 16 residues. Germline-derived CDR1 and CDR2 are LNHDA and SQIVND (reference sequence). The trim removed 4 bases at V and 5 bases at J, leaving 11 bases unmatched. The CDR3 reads CASSTGDRVLLTEAFF. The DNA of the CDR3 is TGTGCCAGTAGTACCGGGGACAGGGTGTTGTTAACTGAAGCTTTCTTT.

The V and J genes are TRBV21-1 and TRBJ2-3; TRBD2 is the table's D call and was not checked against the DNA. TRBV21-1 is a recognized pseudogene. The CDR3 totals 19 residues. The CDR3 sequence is CASDRGTSSGRRSTDTQYF. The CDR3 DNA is TGTGCCAGCGATCGAGGTACTAGTAGTGGAAGGAGAAGCACAGATACGCAGTATTTT.

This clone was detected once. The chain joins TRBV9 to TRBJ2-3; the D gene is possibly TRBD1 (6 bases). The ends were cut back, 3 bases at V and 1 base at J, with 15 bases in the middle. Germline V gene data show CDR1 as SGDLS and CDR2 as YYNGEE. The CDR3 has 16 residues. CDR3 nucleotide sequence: TGTGCCAGCAGCGCCCAGGGGCAGATGCGCACAGATACGCAGTATTTT. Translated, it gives CASSAQGQMRTDTQYF.

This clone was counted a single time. CDR3 nucleotides: TGTGCTTACCAGGAGAGCGGGAGTCGTTTTATATTTGGAAACATTCAGTACTTC. Translating it yields CAYQESGSRFIFGNIQYF. The chain is built from TRBV2 and TRBJ2-4; 8 nucleotides line up with TRBD2. Germline V gene sequence: CDR1 SNHLY, CDR2 FYNNEI. The CDR3 consists of 18 residues.

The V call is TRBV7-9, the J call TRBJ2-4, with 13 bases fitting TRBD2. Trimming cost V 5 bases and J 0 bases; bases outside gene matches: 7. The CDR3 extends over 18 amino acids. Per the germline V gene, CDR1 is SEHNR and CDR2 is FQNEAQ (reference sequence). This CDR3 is CASSMGTSGTVAKNIQYF. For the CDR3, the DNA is TGTGCCAGCAGCATGGGGACTAGCGGGACCGTAGCCAAAAACATTCAGTACTTC.

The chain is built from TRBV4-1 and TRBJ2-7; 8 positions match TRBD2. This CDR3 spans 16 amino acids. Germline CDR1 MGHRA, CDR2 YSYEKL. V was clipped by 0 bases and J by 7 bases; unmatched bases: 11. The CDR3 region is CASSQDPAGRASEQYF. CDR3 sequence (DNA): TGCGCCAGCAGCCAAGACCCGGCCGGGAGGGCCAGTGAGCAGTACTTC.

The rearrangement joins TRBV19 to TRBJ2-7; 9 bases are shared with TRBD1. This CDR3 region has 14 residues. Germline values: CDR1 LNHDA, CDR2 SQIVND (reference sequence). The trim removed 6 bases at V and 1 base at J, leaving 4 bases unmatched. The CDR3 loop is CASRLGQGSYEQYF. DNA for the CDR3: TGTGCCAGTAGGCTCGGACAGGGGTCCTACGAGCAGTACTTC.